This entry concerns a single T cell receptor beta chain. Antigen: not known. The data derive from a study of Ad26.COV2.S vaccination and SARS-CoV-2 variants. Whole-study context: Vaccine-arm donor from the placebo-controlled COV1001 Ad26.COV2.S trial. Doses of Ad26.COV2.S were injected into muscle once or twice, 56 days apart.

Whole-study findings and limits: Measures of TCR breadth and depth may have fallen short of total T cell responses. Reported findings describe substantial breadth in spike-specific CD8+ and CD4+ T cell responses following vaccination.

Trimming removed 4 bases at V and 5 bases at J, with 17 bases between. There are 16 residues in the CDR3. Germline values: CDR1 LGHNA, CDR2 YSLEER. TCRdb's table, derived via immunoSEQ multiplex PCR, lists solely in-frame clones and lacks some. The sample lists about 330,000 clones; 90% were seen once. This sample's treatment: around 19 received Ad26.COV2.S at low or high dose, single or two shots; about 5 received placebo; per-sample allocation not given. Day 63 after the first injection of vaccine or placebo was the sampling time. The source material was peripheral blood, sampled in a trial of Ad26.COV2.S vaccine versus placebo. This chain connects TRBV4-3 to TRBJ2-2, with TRBD1 as a possible D gene (7 bases). The receptor was isolated from a person between 18 and 65 years old who received the Ad26.COV2.S COVID-19 vaccine or a placebo. CDR3 in DNA: TGCGCCAGCAGCCGGGGGACAGACGCGGGAACCGGGGAGCTGTTTTTT. It codes for CASSRGTDAGTGELFF.